What follows are 21 T cell receptor beta chains derived from one specimen sequenced in a study of blood T cell repertoires in COVID-19. Sequenced by immunoSEQ multiplex PCR; TCRdb stores in-frame clones only, minus some. In the table there are a few hundred thousand clones, around 87% of which are singletons. Material for sequencing was PBMCs or T cells enriched from blood (not recorded which). These receptors all come from a man aged 35 to 55 in a cohort exposed to, infected with or recovered from COVID-19 (not recorded which).

The V call is TRBV12-5, the J call TRBJ2-7; 13 nucleotides agree with TRBD2. CDR3 length: 18 residues. Germline V gives CDR1 LGHNT, CDR2 FRNRAP. J was trimmed by 3 bases and V by 2 bases; bases with no gene match: 10. The CDR3 protein is CASGLPRTSGSPLYEQYF. CDR3 DNA sequence: TGTGCTAGTGGTTTGCCGCGGACTAGCGGGAGCCCGCTCTACGAGCAGTACTTC.

The rearrangement links TRBV6-5 to TRBJ2-1; 8 nucleotides match TRBD2. With 0 bases clipped from V and 7 bases from J, the junction kept 2 bases outside the gene matches. The CDR3 is 14 amino acids. The germline gives CDR1 MNHEY, CDR2 SVGAGI. Here the CDR3 reads CASSYSPSGNEQFF. In DNA form, the CDR3 reads TGTGCCAGCAGTTACTCCCCTAGCGGGAATGAGCAGTTCTTC.

The J gene is TRBJ1-5, the V gene TRBV9, with a tentative D call TRBD1 (5 bases). CDR1 and CDR2 (germline): SGDLS, YYNGEE. The CDR3 has 15 residues. The V and J ends lost 0 bases and 4 bases respectively, with 11 bases between them. Written as DNA, the CDR3 is TGTGCCAGCAGCGTAGGTATTGGGGGGAATCAGCCCCAGCATTTT. Its translation is CASSVGIGGNQPQHF.

V gene TRBV18 combines with J gene TRBJ1-1; D call uncertain. Trimming cost V 4 bases and J 0 bases, with 12 bases left between them. The germline V gene has CDR1 KGHSH and CDR2 LQKENI. This CDR3 comprises 15 residues. The chain's CDR3 is CASSRETSMNTEAFF. The CDR3 DNA reads TGTGCCAGCTCACGAGAGACATCTATGAACACTGAAGCTTTCTTT.

The chain joins TRBV11-2 to TRBJ1-6; D remains ambiguous. CDR3 length: 15 residues. Germline V lookup: CDR1 SGHAT, CDR2 FQNNGV. Trimming cost V 1 base and J 3 bases, with 7 bases left between them. The CDR3 sequence: CASSLGQYYNSPLHF. CDR3 DNA: TGTGCCAGCAGCTTAGGGCAGTACTATAATTCACCCCTCCACTTT.

J is TRBJ2-1 and V is TRBV7-9; no clear D. The CDR3 has 15 amino acids. Germline CDR1 SEHNR, CDR2 FQNEAQ (reference sequence). The V gene lost 8 bases and the J gene lost 8 bases, with 22 bases spanning the gap. CDR3 sequence reads: CASLPNMGTFHEQFF. The CDR3 DNA reads as TGTGCCAGCCTTCCTAATATGGGCACGTTCCATGAGCAGTTCTTC.

This clone has just one count. V gene TRBV29-1 combines with J gene TRBJ1-5, with 7 nucleotides matching TRBD1. The V segment lost 5 bases and the J segment 2 bases; nucleotides outside the gene matches: 6. This CDR3 is 14 amino acids long. The germline V gene has CDR1 SQVTM and CDR2 ANQGSEA. The DNA of the CDR3 is TGCAGCGTTCGACAGGGAGGTGGCAATCAGCCCCAGCATTTT. Translated: CSVRQGGGNQPQHF.

This chain joins TRBV11-1 and TRBJ2-3; TRBD1 agrees at 9 bases. Germline assignment: CDR1 SGHAT and CDR2 FQDESV (reference sequence). The CDR3 consists of 14 residues. J lost 5 bases, V lost 5 bases, and 5 bases had no gene match. The DNA for the CDR3 is TGTGCCAGCAGCGCGGACAGGGGTGGAGATACGCAGTATTTT. Protein sequence: CASSADRGGDTQYF. Using reference TRBV11-1 and TRBJ2-3 for the parts outside the CDR3, the full variable domain is EAEVAQSPRYKITEKSQAVAFWCDPISGHATLYWYRQILGQGPELLVQFQDESVVDDSQLPKDRFSAERLKGVDSTLKIQPAELGDSAMYLCASSADRGGDTQYFGPGTRLTVL.

J is TRBJ1-1 and V is TRBV4-1, with 8 bases fitting TRBD1. This CDR3 has 13 residues. Trimming took 5 bases from V and 3 from J; bases not matched to a gene: 2. Germline loops: CDR1 MGHRA, CDR2 YSYEKL. The CDR3 here is CASSTDRDTEAFF. The DNA for the CDR3 is TGCGCCAGCAGCACGGACAGGGACACTGAAGCTTTCTTT.

The gene calls are TRBV28 and TRBJ1-2; TRBD1 matches at 7 bases. The germline V gene encodes CDR1 MDHEN and CDR2 SYDVKM. The V segment lost 5 bases and the J segment 4 bases; nucleotides outside the gene matches: 4. This CDR3 contains 13 residues. CDR3 sequence reads: CASSPDRIYGYTF. The CDR3 nucleotides are TGTGCCAGCAGTCCGGACAGGATCTATGGCTACACCTTC.

The chain is built from TRBV11-2 and TRBJ2-7, with 12 bases that match TRBD2. The trim removed 3 bases at V and 7 bases at J, leaving 7 bases unmatched. The CDR3 contains 15 residues. CDR1 and CDR2 from the germline V gene are SGHAT and FQNNGV. The CDR3 DNA reads as TGTGCCAGCAGCTTGACTAGCGGGAGTATCGGTGAGCAGTACTTC. It yields the protein CASSLTSGSIGEQYF.

The V gene is TRBV5-1, the J gene TRBJ2-7; 15 nucleotides align to TRBD2. Germline V lookup: CDR1 SGHRS, CDR2 YFSETQ. The CDR3 is 15 amino acids. J gave up 7 bases and V 4 bases, and 6 bases lay outside the gene matches. The CDR3 region has the DNA TGCGCCAGCAGCCCCCCCGGACTAGCGGGAGGGGAGCAGTACTTC. Translation: CASSPPGLAGGEQYF.

This rearrangement joins TRBV12-5 to TRBJ2-3; TRBD2 agrees at 16 bases. The CDR3 has 19 amino acids. Germline CDR1 LGHNT, CDR2 FRNRAP. The junction had 17 bases not matched to a gene; V was cut back by 10 bases and J by 4 bases. CDR3: CAIPTPGTSGRAPPDTQYF. The CDR3 DNA reads as TGTGCTATCCCCACGCCCGGGACTAGCGGGAGGGCCCCCCCAGATACGCAGTATTTT.

The chain couples TRBV19 to TRBJ1-2, with 8 bases matching TRBD1. The CDR3 is 14 residues long. Germline CDR1 and CDR2: LNHDA and SQIVND (reference sequence). The V gene end was trimmed by 5 bases and the J gene end by 8 bases; junction bases not matched to a gene: 10. CDR3 region: CASSGRTGNGGYTF. The CDR3 nucleotides read TGTGCCAGTAGTGGGAGGACAGGGAATGGGGGCTACACCTTC.

This chain joins TRBV2 and TRBJ2-7; TRBD2 agrees at 9 bases. The trim removed 7 bases at V and 6 bases at J, leaving 10 bases unmatched. The CDR3 covers 14 residues. Germline loops: CDR1 SNHLY, CDR2 FYNNEI. Written as DNA, the CDR3 is TGTGCCAGCACCGTAGCGGGAGATCTCGGCGAGCAGTACTTC. Its translation is CASTVAGDLGEQYF.

V and J are TRBV2 and TRBJ2-3; 7 bases line up with TRBD2. The CDR3 has 15 residues. Germline V lookup: CDR1 SNHLY, CDR2 FYNNEI. V dropped 6 bases and J dropped 5; count of bases not matched to a gene: 11. The CDR3 region has the DNA TGTGCCAGCAGGGATGGACTAGTTGGGGGAGATACGCAGTATTTT. It yields the protein CASRDGLVGGDTQYF.

This clone came up once. J is TRBJ2-1 and V is TRBV7-9; TRBD1 is a possible D gene (6 bases). The length of the CDR3 is 15 residues. V dropped 4 bases and J dropped 0 bases, with 10 bases sitting between them. Germline V lookup: CDR1 SEHNR, CDR2 FQNEAQ (reference sequence). CDR3 DNA sequence: TGTGCCAGCAGCTCAGGGGAGAACTCCTACAATGAGCAGTTCTTC. Residues: CASSSGENSYNEQFF.

The gene calls are TRBV18 and TRBJ2-3; possible D gene TRBD1, 5 bases. The CDR3 extends over 12 amino acids. The V and J ends lost 5 bases and 5 bases respectively, with 8 bases between them. Germline CDR1 reads KGHSH; CDR2 reads LQKENI. The CDR3 reads CASSYDRDTQYF. The CDR3 region has the DNA TGTGCCAGCTCATACGACAGAGATACGCAGTATTTT.

The chain couples TRBV4-1 to TRBJ2-7, with D possibly TRBD1 on 5 matching bases. The CDR3 length is 13 residues. Germline assignment: CDR1 MGHRA and CDR2 YSYEKL. Trimming took off 4 bases at V and 5 bases at J, with 12 bases between the two ends. The CDR3 protein is CASSREGDDEQYF. The CDR3 DNA sequence: TGCGCCAGCAGCCGCGAAGGGGATGACGAGCAGTACTTC.

This clone was detected a few times. The V gene is TRBV4-2, the J gene TRBJ2-2; the match to TRBD2 covers 14 bases. V was clipped by 1 base and J by 4 bases; unmatched bases: 8. Germline-derived CDR1 and CDR2 are LGHNA and YNFKEQ. The CDR3 length is 19 residues. The CDR3 nucleotides are TGTGCCAGCAGCCAAGTGGGACTAGCGGGGGTTGGGGTCACCGGGGAGCTGTTTTTT. This codes for CASSQVGLAGVGVTGELFF.

The J gene is TRBJ1-1, the V gene TRBV6-5; D uncertain. Per germline, CDR1 MNHEY and CDR2 SVGAGI. The V end was cut by 1 base, the J end by 2 bases, with 11 bases between. The CDR3 has 15 amino acids. The CDR3 DNA is TGTGCCAGCAGTTACTTTATAACGGGAAACACTGAAGCTTTCTTT. This codes for CASSYFITGNTEAFF.